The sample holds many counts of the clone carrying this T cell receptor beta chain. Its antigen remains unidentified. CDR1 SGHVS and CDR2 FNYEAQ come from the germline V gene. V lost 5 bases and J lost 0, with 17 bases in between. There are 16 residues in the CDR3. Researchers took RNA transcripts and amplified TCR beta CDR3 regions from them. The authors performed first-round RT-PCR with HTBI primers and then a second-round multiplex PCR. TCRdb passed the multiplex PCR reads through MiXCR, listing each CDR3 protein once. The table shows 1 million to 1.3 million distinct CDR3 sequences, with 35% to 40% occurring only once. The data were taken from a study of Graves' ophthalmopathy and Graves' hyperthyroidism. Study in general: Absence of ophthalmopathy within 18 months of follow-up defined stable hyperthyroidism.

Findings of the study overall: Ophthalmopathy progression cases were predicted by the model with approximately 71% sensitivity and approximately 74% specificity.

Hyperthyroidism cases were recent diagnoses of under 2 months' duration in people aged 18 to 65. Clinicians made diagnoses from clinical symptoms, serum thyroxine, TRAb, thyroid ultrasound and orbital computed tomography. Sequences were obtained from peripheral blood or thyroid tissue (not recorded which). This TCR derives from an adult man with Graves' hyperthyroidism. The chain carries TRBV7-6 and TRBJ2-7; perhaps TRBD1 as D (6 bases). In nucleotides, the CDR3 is TGTGCCAGCAGCACCCCGGGACACGACAGCTCCTACGAGCAGTACTTC. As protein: CASSTPGHDSSYEQYF.